The 24 T cell receptor beta chains reported below all come from one sample, sequenced in a study of Tregs in tolerant kidney transplant recipients. Measured with immunoSEQ multiplex PCR; TCRdb has only the in-frame clones, and not every one. The sample has more than 25,000 clones; approximately 80% are singletons. Their antigens are not known. Sequenced input: Tregs from blood cultured with allogeneic cells. Source of these receptors: a human donor in good health.

This clone was found a few times. This chain uses TRBV2 with TRBJ1-2, with D unresolved. This CDR3 has 15 amino acids. CDR1 and CDR2 (germline): SNHLY, FYNNEI. V dropped 8 bases and J dropped 8 bases, with 24 bases sitting between them. CDR3 region: CASPLSDGRSGGYTF. As DNA, the CDR3 is TGTGCCAGCCCGCTATCGGACGGCCGATCGGGGGGCTACACCTTC. The full variable domain, with the rest looked up from reference TRBV2 and TRBJ1-2, is EPEVTQTPSHQVTQMGQEVILRCVPISNHLYFYWYRQILGQKVEFLVSFYNNEISEKSEIFDDQFSVERPDGSNFTLKIRSTKLEDSAMYFCASPLSDGRSGGYTFGSGTRLTVV.

The rearrangement uses TRBV7-9 and TRBJ2-1, with D maybe TRBD1 (6 bases). The ends were cut back, 9 bases at V and 4 bases at J, with 13 bases in the middle. CDR1 and CDR2 from the germline V gene are SEHNR and FQNEAQ (reference sequence). The CDR3 totals 13 residues. The CDR3 spells CASVRGYYNEQFF. In DNA form, the CDR3 reads TGTGCCAGTGTAAGGGGGTATTACAATGAGCAGTTCTTC. Looking up the rest from reference TRBV7-9 and TRBJ2-1 gives the full variable domain: DTGVSQNPRHKITKRGQNVTFRCDPISEHNRLYWYRQTLGQGPEFLTYFQNEAQLEKSRLLSDRFSAERPKGSFSTLEIQRTEQGDSAMYLCASVRGYYNEQFFGPGTRLTVL.

The table lists this clone with a few counts. The chain uses TRBV11-2 and TRBJ2-7; D may be TRBD1 (6 bases). The ends were cut back, 5 bases at V and 6 bases at J, with 11 bases in the middle. This CDR3 is 12 amino acids long. Germline CDR1 reads SGHAT; CDR2 reads FQNNGV. In nucleotides, the CDR3 is TGTGCCAGCAGCCTTTTCAGGGGCGAGCAGTACTTC. It encodes CASSLFRGEQYF.

This chain uses TRBV19 with TRBJ2-1, with TRBD1 identical over 12 bases. CDR3 length equals 15 residues. Germline values: CDR1 LNHDA, CDR2 SQIVND (reference sequence). V shed 4 bases, J shed 2 bases, and the junction held 0 bases outside the gene matches. Here the CDR3 reads CASSRDRGPYNEQFF. DNA of the CDR3: TGTGCCAGTAGTAGGGACAGGGGGCCCTACAATGAGCAGTTCTTC. The full variable domain, completed using reference TRBV19 and TRBJ2-1, is DGGITQSPKYLFRKEGQNVTLSCEQNLNHDAMYWYRQDPGQGLRLIYYSQIVNDFQKGDIAEGYSVSREKKESFPLTVTSAQKNPTAFYLCASSRDRGPYNEQFFGPGTRLTVL.

This chain connects TRBV4-2 to TRBJ1-2; D uncertain. CDR1 is LGHNA, CDR2 YNFKEQ, per germline. V gave up 1 base and J gave up 2 bases, with 8 bases separating them. The CDR3 runs 14 residues. CDR3 DNA: TGTGCCAGCAGCCAAGCTGGATTGAACTATGGCTACACCTTC. Protein sequence: CASSQAGLNYGYTF.

The V call is TRBV5-1, the J call TRBJ2-7; TRBD1 matches at 9 bases. The germline CDR1 and CDR2 sequences are SGHRS and YFSETQ. V lost 0 bases to trimming and J lost 3 bases; unmatched junction nucleotides: 7. The CDR3 extends over 16 amino acids. The DNA for the CDR3 is TGCGCCAGCAGCTTGGAGGGGACAGGGCGTCTCTACGAGCAGTACTTC. Amino acids: CASSLEGTGRLYEQYF.

The chain couples TRBV20-1 to TRBJ1-1; D may be TRBD1 (5 bases). This CDR3 is built from 11 residues. Trimming removed 6 bases at V and 8 bases at J, with 13 bases between. Looked up from germline, CDR1 is DFQATT and CDR2 is SNEGSKA (reference sequence). The CDR3 reads CSARDVREAFF. As DNA, the CDR3 is TGCAGTGCGAGGGACGTCCGAGAAGCTTTCTTT.

The rearrangement joins TRBV4-2 to TRBJ2-7; D uncertain. Germline lookup yields CDR1 LGHNA and CDR2 YNFKEQ. There are 13 residues in the CDR3. Trimming removed 5 bases from V and 2 bases from J, with 10 bases in between. The CDR3: CASSVQKTYEQYF. In nucleotides, the CDR3 is TGTGCCAGCAGCGTACAGAAGACCTACGAGCAGTACTTC.

The genes are TRBV19 and TRBJ1-3; D is unclear. V was clipped by 5 bases and J by 0 bases, with 8 bases between them. CDR3 length: 14 residues. CDR1 is LNHDA and CDR2 is SQIVND in the germline V gene (reference sequence). In nucleotides, the CDR3 is TGTGCCAGTAGTGGACGGGGCTCTGGAAACACCATATATTTT. The encoded protein is CASSGRGSGNTIYF. The full variable domain, its missing parts supplied by reference TRBV19 and TRBJ1-3, is DGGITQSPKYLFRKEGQNVTLSCEQNLNHDAMYWYRQDPGQGLRLIYYSQIVNDFQKGDIAEGYSVSREKKESFPLTVTSAQKNPTAFYLCASSGRGSGNTIYFGEGSWLTVV.

V is TRBV11-2 and J is TRBJ2-1; perhaps TRBD2 as D (5 bases). The CDR3 length is 14 residues. Trimming left V 5 bases short and J 8 bases short, with 16 bases between. Per germline, CDR1 SGHAT and CDR2 FQNNGV. The CDR3 coding sequence is TGTGCCAGCAGCATTAGAATCGGGATCTATGAGCAGTTCTTC. Protein sequence: CASSIRIGIYEQFF.

The chain uses TRBV15 and TRBJ1-4, with D possibly being TRBD1 (5 bases). Germline assignment: CDR1 LNHNV and CDR2 YYDKDF (reference sequence). Trimming pared 1 base from V and 5 bases from J, leaving 5 bases between. The CDR3 has 13 amino acids. The CDR3 bases are TGTGCCACCAGCAGAGGACAGAATGAAAAACTGTTTTTT. This gives the protein CATSRGQNEKLFF.

The V gene is TRBV4-1, the J gene TRBJ1-1; possibly TRBD1 for D (5 bases). V dropped 3 bases and J dropped 1 base, with 12 bases sitting between them. The CDR3 consists of 15 residues. Germline V lookup: CDR1 MGHRA, CDR2 YSYEKL. Written as DNA, the CDR3 is TGCGCCAGCAGCCAGACCGGACACCCGAACACTGAAGCTTTCTTT. Its translation is CASSQTGHPNTEAFF.

The V and J genes are TRBV6-6 and TRBJ2-3; D remains unclear. This CDR3 contains 15 residues. V lost 6 bases, J lost 0 bases, and 13 bases lay in between. Per germline, CDR1 MNHNY and CDR2 SVGAGI (reference sequence). For the CDR3, the DNA is TGTGCCAGCAGACCCCGCGGTAGCAGCACAGATACGCAGTATTTT. Protein product: CASRPRGSSTDTQYF.

The chain recombines TRBV7-2 with TRBJ2-7, with 11 bases lining up with TRBD2. This CDR3 has 15 residues. Unmatched junction bases numbered 5, after V lost 4 bases and J lost 3 bases. Germline CDR1 SGHTA, CDR2 FQGNSA. CDR3 nucleotides: TGTGCCAGCAGCTACACTAGCGGGAGTTTCTACGAGCAGTACTTC. This gives the protein CASSYTSGSFYEQYF.

This clone was recorded a few times. The chain recombines TRBV9 with TRBJ2-7; maybe TRBD1 (5 bases). Trimming took 5 bases from V and 3 from J, leaving 18 bases between them. Germline CDR1 reads SGDLS; CDR2 reads YYNGEE. The CDR3 loop spans 15 amino acids. CDR3 bases: TGTGCCAGCAGTCACTCCTGGGGCAAGATCTACGAGCAGTACTTC. Translation gives CASSHSWGKIYEQYF.

The V gene is TRBV21-1, the J gene TRBJ2-1; the DNA was not used to check the table's D call, TRBD2. TRBV21-1 is a pseudogene locus. CDR3 size: 13 residues. The DNA for the CDR3 is TGTGCCAGCAGCAATAAGCGGTCTAATGAGCAGTTCTTC. Residues: CASSNKRSNEQFF.

The chain is built from TRBV6-1 and TRBJ2-5; D perhaps matches TRBD2 (6 bases). The CDR3 is made up of 13 amino acids. Germline loops: CDR1 MNHNS, CDR2 SASEGT. The V end was cut by 11 bases, the J end by 1 base, with 14 bases between. The DNA of the CDR3 is TGTGCCGGAGGGCCGTTGGCCCAAGAGACCCAGTACTTC. Translation: CAGGPLAQETQYF.

V usage is TRBV5-1 and J usage is TRBJ2-3, with 13 bases lining up with TRBD2. Unmatched junction bases numbered 6, after V lost 0 bases and J lost 5 bases. This CDR3 has 17 amino acids. The germline V gene has CDR1 SGHRS and CDR2 YFSETQ. CDR3 amino acids: CASSLARTSGGVDTQYF. CDR3 DNA: TGCGCCAGCAGCTTGGCCCGGACTAGCGGGGGTGTAGATACGCAGTATTTT.

V gene TRBV5-1 combines with J gene TRBJ2-3; D is unclear. The CDR3 spans 17 residues. Germline-derived CDR1 and CDR2 are SGHRS and YFSETQ. The V end lost 4 bases, the J end lost 3 bases, and 21 bases lay between the germline ends. The CDR3 loop is CASSHGNSDFSTDTQYF. In DNA form, the CDR3 reads TGCGCCAGCAGCCATGGGAACTCCGACTTCTCTACAGATACGCAGTATTTT.

This rearrangement joins TRBV6-6 to TRBJ1-6; D possibly corresponds to TRBD1 (5 bases). CDR3 length equals 14 residues. V dropped 7 bases and J dropped 8 bases, with 15 bases sitting between them. The germline gives CDR1 MNHNY, CDR2 SVGAGI (reference sequence). The CDR3 reads CASNSRGRDSPLHF. CDR3 coding DNA: TGTGCCAGCAATTCCCGGGGGAGGGATTCACCCCTCCACTTT.

This chain connects TRBV7-6 to TRBJ2-1, with D possibly matching TRBD2 (5 bases). V lost 1 base and J lost 12, with 16 bases in between. The CDR3 has 14 residues. Germline assignment: CDR1 SGHVS and CDR2 FNYEAQ. The CDR3 sequence: CASSLGSRAGWQFF. The CDR3 bases are TGTGCCAGCAGCTTAGGGTCGCGGGCCGGTTGGCAGTTCTTC.

The chain employs TRBV5-1 and TRBJ1-6; 8 bases align to TRBD1. V dropped 5 bases and J dropped 9; count of bases not matched to a gene: 7. This CDR3 comprises 14 residues. Germline values: CDR1 SGHRS, CDR2 YFSETQ. For the CDR3, the DNA is TGCGCCAGCAGTTATGACAGGGGAGTTTCACCCCTCCACTTT. It encodes CASSYDRGVSPLHF.

This chain joins TRBV14 and TRBJ1-1; no firm D call. Trimming stripped 2 bases from V and 3 bases from J, with 13 bases between. In germline, CDR1 is SGHDN, CDR2 FVKESK. The CDR3 has 15 residues. The DNA of the CDR3 is TGTGCCAGCAGCCAAAAACGAGTCATGGACACTGAAGCTTTCTTT. Encoded protein: CASSQKRVMDTEAFF.

This rearrangement joins TRBV6-1 to TRBJ2-6, with D perhaps TRBD1 (6 bases). Germline V gene data show CDR1 as MNHNS and CDR2 as SASEGT. The CDR3 has 18 residues. V lost 4 bases and J lost 0, with 16 bases in between. The CDR3 DNA follows: TGTGCCAGCAGTGCGAGGGGGACCTCCTTCTCTGGGGCCAACGTCCTGACTTTC. Protein sequence: CASSARGTSFSGANVLTF.